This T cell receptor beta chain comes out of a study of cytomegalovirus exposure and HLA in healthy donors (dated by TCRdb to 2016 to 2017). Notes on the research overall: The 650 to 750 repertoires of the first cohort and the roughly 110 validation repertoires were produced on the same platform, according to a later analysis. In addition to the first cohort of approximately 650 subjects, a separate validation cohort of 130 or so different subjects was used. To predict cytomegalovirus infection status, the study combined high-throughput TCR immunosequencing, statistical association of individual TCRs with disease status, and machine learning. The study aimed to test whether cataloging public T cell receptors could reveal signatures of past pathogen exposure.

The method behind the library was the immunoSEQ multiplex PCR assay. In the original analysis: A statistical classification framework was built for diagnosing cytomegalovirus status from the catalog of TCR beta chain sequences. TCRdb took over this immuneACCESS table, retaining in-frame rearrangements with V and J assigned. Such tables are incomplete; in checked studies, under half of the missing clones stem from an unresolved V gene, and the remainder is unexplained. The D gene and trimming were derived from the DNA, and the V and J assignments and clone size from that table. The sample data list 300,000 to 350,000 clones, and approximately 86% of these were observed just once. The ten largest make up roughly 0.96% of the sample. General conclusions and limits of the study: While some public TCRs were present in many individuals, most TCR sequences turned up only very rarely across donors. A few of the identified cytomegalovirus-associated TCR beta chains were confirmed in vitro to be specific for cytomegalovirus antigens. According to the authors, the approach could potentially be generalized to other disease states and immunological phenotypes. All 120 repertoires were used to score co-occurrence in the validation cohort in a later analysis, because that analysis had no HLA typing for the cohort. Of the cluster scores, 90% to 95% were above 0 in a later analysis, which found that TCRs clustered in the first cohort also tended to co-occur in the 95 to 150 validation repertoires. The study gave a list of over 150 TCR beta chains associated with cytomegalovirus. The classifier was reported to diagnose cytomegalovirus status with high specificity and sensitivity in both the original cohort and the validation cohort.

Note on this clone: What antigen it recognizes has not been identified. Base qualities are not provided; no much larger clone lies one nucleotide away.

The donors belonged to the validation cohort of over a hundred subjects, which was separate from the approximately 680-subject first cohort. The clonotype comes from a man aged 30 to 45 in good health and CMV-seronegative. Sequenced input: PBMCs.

The CDR3: CASSVGGTENSPLHF. In nucleotide form, the sequence is TGTGCCAGCAGCGTAGGTGGGACAGAAAATTCACCCCTCCACTTT. The chain is made from TRBV9 and TRBJ1-6, with 7 bases aligning to TRBD1. For CDR1 and CDR2, the germline V gene lists SGDLS and YYNGEE. The CDR3 starts with the cysteine, ends with the phenylalanine, and has 15 residues. Only the CDR3 DNA stays, 45 bases, in frame from base 1. For this chain, trimming is 0 bases at the V end and 7 bases at the J end, and the number of junction bases without a gene match is 4.